This entry describes one TCR beta chain. The source of the sample is a study of Graves' ophthalmopathy and Graves' hyperthyroidism. Amplification of the TCR beta CDR3 regions used RNA transcripts (as template). An initial RT-PCR round employing HTBI primers preceded a second-round multiplex PCR. Each CDR3 protein is one row after TCRdb ran MiXCR on the multiplex PCR reads. Among about 230,000 distinct CDR3 sequences listed, around 42% were seen once. CDR3 length: 16 residues. In germline, CDR1 is SGHTA, CDR2 FQGNSA. Losses at the gene ends were 5 bases for V and 0 bases for J; bases not matched to a gene: 5.

This sequence joins TRBV7-2 and TRBJ2-2; 8 bases agree with TRBD1. Sequenced: peripheral blood. This TCR derives from an adult man with Graves' ophthalmopathy. This chain's CDR3 is CASSARDRSNTGELFF. CDR3 nucleotide sequence: TGTGCCAGCAGCGCCCGGGACAGGTCGAACACCGGGGAGCTGTTTTTT.